The entry below gives a single T cell receptor beta chain sequence along with its context. Its antigen is still unknown. The sample is drawn from a study of neurological immune-mediated disorders. Unsorted libraries were prepared from 2 million PBMCs held at -80 C. Every sequencing run produced over 160 million TCR-beta sequences, and the sequences from any one run covered 15-18 subjects. MiXCR was run by TCRdb on the 5' RACE reads, yielding one entry per CDR3 protein. The sample consists of about 88,000 distinct CDR3 sequences, 3.5% of them appearing once. Whole-study findings and limits: No CDR3 amino acid sequences were shared by expanded clones across subjects, suggesting private repertoires in all groups. With the multiple sclerosis repertoire cluster, neither clinical nor MRI features showed any association.

Per the germline V gene, CDR1 is SGHRS and CDR2 is YFSETQ. V lost 1 base and J lost 1, with 6 bases in between. The CDR3 runs to 14 residues. The sequenced sample was PBMCs. The receptor was isolated from a young woman with multiple sclerosis. J is TRBJ1-3 and V is TRBV5-1, with D hard to call. Here the CDR3 reads CASSLSGSGNTIYF. As DNA, the CDR3 is TGCGCCAGCAGCTTGTCGGGTTCTGGAAACACCATATATTTT. Drawing the rest from reference TRBV5-1 and TRBJ1-3, the complete variable domain is KAGVTQTPRYLIKTRGQQVTLSCSPISGHRSVSWYQQTPGQGLQFLFEYFSETQRNKGNFPGRFSGRQFSNSRSEMNVSTLELGDSALYLCASSLSGSGNTIYFGEGSWLTVV.